The rows below give T cell receptor beta chains drawn from one sample of a study of metastatic and nonmetastatic thyroid tumors. TCRdb called clones again from the PCR reads with MiXCR. The sample carries 49,000 or so clones, around 25% recorded once. The material sequenced was blood. These receptors were taken from a male donor with papillary thyroid cancer or a benign thyroid nodule (not recorded which). Some clones in this sample may be carry-over from other donors' samples. Each CDR3 is given with its conserved first and last residue. The order of the fields is V gene, D gene, clone size, J gene, CDR3 DNA, CDR3 protein. The D gene is left open where the match is weak. Clone size is not always given. Where it is, it says once, few, many or a class for expanded clones.

>TRBV7-9|NA|NA|TRBJ1-3
TGTGCCAGCAGCCTTACCGGGACAACGGGAAACACCATATATTTT
CASSLTGTTGNTIYF
>TRBV3-1|NA|NA|TRBJ1-3
TGTGCCAGCAGCCCTCAGGGACTCGGAAACACCATATATTTT
CASSPQGLGNTIYF
>TRBV20-1|TRBD2|many|TRBJ2-1
TGCAGTGCTCCAGGACTAGCGGAGGCCTACAATGAGCAGTTCTTC
CSAPGLAEAYNEQFF
>TRBV20-1|NA|NA|TRBJ2-7
TGCAGTGCTAGAGGGGGACAAGTCTACGAGCAGTACTTC
CSARGGQVYEQYF
>TRBV19|TRBD2|NA|TRBJ2-1
TGTGCCAGTAGCCATGGAACCGGGACTAGCGGGAGAAATGAGCAGTTCTTC
CASSHGTGTSGRNEQFF
>TRBV12-3/TRBV12-4|NA|many|TRBJ2-1
TGTGCCAGCAGTTTGAGGGGTGCCTACAATGAGCAGTTCTTC
CASSLRGAYNEQFF
>TRBV30|NA|few|TRBJ2-2
TGTGCCTGGAGTCTTCGACCCGGGGGGGAGCTGTTTTTT
CAWSLRPGGELFF
>TRBV19|TRBD2|few|TRBJ2-7
TGTGCCAGTAGTTACGGACTAGCGGGAAACTACGAGCAGTACTTC
CASSYGLAGNYEQYF
>TRBV5-4|NA|NA|TRBJ2-2
TGTGCCAGCAGCAAAGGTTGGGGCACCGGGGAGCTGTTTTTT
CASSKGWGTGELFF
>TRBV7-9|NA|few|TRBJ1-2
TGTGCCAGCAGCTTAGCGGGGTACGGCTACACCTTC
CASSLAGYGYTF
>TRBV7-2|TRBD1|NA|TRBJ1-6
TGTGCCAGCAGCCCTCCGACAGGGGGACGATCACCCCTCCACTTT
CASSPPTGGRSPLHF
>TRBV10-3|NA|few|TRBJ1-1
TGTGCCATCAGTGAGGGGGCCGAGGCTTTCTTT
CAISEGAEAFF
>TRBV20-1|NA|many|TRBJ2-1
TGCAGTGCTACGGTCGGAGGCTCCTACAATGAGCAGTTCTTC
CSATVGGSYNEQFF
>TRBV20-1|TRBD1|NA|TRBJ2-1
TGCAGTGCACTGGACAGGGTCATCTACAATGAGCAGTTCTTC
CSALDRVIYNEQFF
>TRBV7-9|NA|NA|TRBJ2-1
TGTGCCAGCAGCTTAAGTATAAATGAGCAGTTCTTC
CASSLSINEQFF
>TRBV28|NA|many|TRBJ1-2
TGTGCCAGCAGCCAAACGAGCCCCTATGGCTACACCTTC
CASSQTSPYGYTF
>TRBV15|NA|many|TRBJ2-1
TGTGCCACCACCCCGGTGGGGGTCCATGAGCAGTTCTTC
CATTPVGVHEQFF
>TRBV5-1|NA|NA|TRBJ2-1
TGCGCCAACAGCCTGGGGTGGAGCTCAGGCGATGAGCAGTTCTTC
CANSLGWSSGDEQFF
>TRBV6-2/TRBV6-3|TRBD1|few|TRBJ2-1
TGTGCCAGCAGTCAACTCCCTGGACAGGGGCGGGATGAGCAGTTCTTC
CASSQLPGQGRDEQFF
>TRBV2|NA|medium-sized|TRBJ1-6
TGTGCCAGCAGTGTCCTCCACAGGAGAAATTCACCCCTCCACTTT
CASSVLHRRNSPLHF
>TRBV6-1|NA|many|TRBJ1-1
TGTGCCAGCAGTCGGAACACTGAAGCTTTCTTT
CASSRNTEAFF
>TRBV5-4|NA|many|TRBJ1-1
TGTGCCAGCAGCTTGGGGAGCGGGAACACTGAAGCTTTCTTT
CASSLGSGNTEAFF